This entry lists 26 T cell receptor beta chains sequenced from one sample in a study of T cells in Graves' hyperthyroidism and ophthalmopathy. RNA transcripts gave rise to amplified TCR beta CDR3 regions. In the first-round RT-PCR of the TCR CDR3, the HTBI primer set was used. Using its own MiXCR run on the multiplex PCR reads, TCRdb lists one record per CDR3 protein. The table shows 400,000 or so distinct CDR3 sequences, with over 12% occurring only once. The sample taken for sequencing was blood. Receptor source: a man aged 45 to 65 with Graves' ophthalmopathy.

This clonotype was recorded at least ten times. The chain links TRBV2 to TRBJ1-1, with D perhaps matching TRBD1 (5 bases). V gave up 3 bases and J gave up 4 bases, with 12 bases separating them. The length of the CDR3 is 14 residues. Germline V gene sequence: CDR1 SNHLY, CDR2 FYNNEI. CDR3 DNA: TGTGCCAGCAGTGATCGGGGGGTCGGCACTGAAGCTTTCTTT. Its protein product is CASSDRGVGTEAFF.

This sequence joins TRBV5-1 and TRBJ1-4; TRBD1 might be the D (5 bases). The CDR3 sequence is 17 residues long. V gave up 1 base and J gave up 0 bases, with 13 bases separating them. Germline lookup yields CDR1 SGHRS and CDR2 YFSETQ. The CDR3 DNA follows: TGCGCCAGCAGCTTGAGTGGAGGGGCCGCAACTAATGAAAAACTGTTTTTT. This translates into CASSLSGGAATNEKLFF.

This clonotype was seen only once. This chain links TRBV12-3 or TRBV12-4 with TRBJ2-1, with TRBD2 identical over 8 bases. The end of the DNA is better explained by TRBJ2-7, so the J call may be wrong. The CDR3 is 15 amino acids. The CDR3 loop reads CASTRGTSGNNEQYF. In DNA form, the CDR3 reads TGTGCCAGCACCCGGGGCACTAGCGGAAACAATGAGCAGTACTTC.

As regards this clonotype: A read error may explain this, as a much larger clone is one base away. The chain links TRBV7-9 to TRBJ2-1; possible D gene TRBD1, 6 bases. The CDR3 contains 17 residues. CDR1 SEHNR and CDR2 FQNEAQ come from the germline V gene (reference sequence). V was trimmed by 5 bases and J by 4 bases, leaving 21 bases between them. CDR3 nucleotide sequence: TGTGCCAGCAGCCTCGGCTCTGGGGCAAGGGGGTACAATGAGCAGTTCTTC. Protein: CASSLGSGARGYNEQFF.

This clonotype has a handful of counts. J is TRBJ2-7 and V is TRBV2; D remains unclear. The CDR3 has 14 amino acids. The germline V gene has CDR1 SNHLY and CDR2 FYNNEI. Trimming stripped 7 bases from V and 3 bases from J, with 16 bases between. CDR3 amino acids: CASIFGPNGYEQYF. The CDR3 DNA reads TGTGCCAGCATCTTTGGACCAAACGGCTACGAGCAGTACTTC.

This clonotype was seen a handful of times. The chain carries TRBV9 and TRBJ2-3, with 10 positions matching TRBD2. The CDR3 runs 17 residues. After removal of 4 bases from V and 0 bases from J, the junction contained 8 bases not matched to a gene. Germline-derived CDR1 and CDR2 are SGDLS and YYNGEE. The CDR3 region is CASSTNERGGSTDTQYF. Here the CDR3 DNA reads TGTGCCAGCAGCACCAACGAGCGGGGGGGTAGCACAGATACGCAGTATTTT. Supplemented by reference TRBV9 and TRBJ2-3, the full variable domain reads DSGVTQTPKHLITATGQRVTLRCSPRSGDLSVYWYQQSLDQGLQFLIQYYNGEERAKGNILERFSAQQFPDLHSELNLSSLELGDSALYFCASSTNERGGSTDTQYFGPGTRLTVL.

This clonotype was seen many times. The rearrangement uses TRBV30 and TRBJ2-7; the D gene could be TRBD1 or TRBD2 (5 bases each). There are 14 residues in the CDR3. Deletions cut 1 base from V and 1 base from J, with 11 bases between. CDR1 and CDR2 (germline): GTSNPN, SVGIG (reference sequence). In nucleotides, the CDR3 is TGTGCCTGGAGTGGGGGGAGCCCTTCCTACGAGCAGTACTTC. Amino acid sequence: CAWSGGSPSYEQYF.

A few counts support this clonotype. The genes are TRBV5-1 and TRBJ2-7; D perhaps matches TRBD2 (5 bases). V was trimmed by 0 bases and J by 7 bases, leaving 11 bases between them. The CDR3 consists of 13 residues. CDR1 SGHRS and CDR2 YFSETQ come from the germline V gene. CDR3 bases: TGCGCCAGCAGCTTGGCCGGGCAGCGGGAGCAGTACTTC. It translates to CASSLAGQREQYF.

In this sample, this clonotype turned up many times. V is TRBV28 and J is TRBJ2-1, with TRBD2 matching 10 bases. With V trimmed by 4 bases and J by 8 bases, 8 bases remained unmatched. CDR1 is MDHEN, CDR2 SYDVKM, per germline. The CDR3 loop spans 15 amino acids. CDR3 amino acids: CASSSELAGHDEQFF. CDR3 nucleotides: TGTGCCAGCAGTTCAGAACTAGCGGGACACGATGAGCAGTTCTTC.

There are many counts of this clonotype. The chain is built from TRBV5-1 and TRBJ2-3; TRBD2 aligns across 12 bases. Germline V gives CDR1 SGHRS, CDR2 YFSETQ. The J segment lost 4 bases and the V segment lost 4 bases, leaving 16 bases of the junction unmatched. The CDR3 sequence is 19 residues long. The CDR3 DNA is TGCGCCAGCAGCGCAGGGGGGACTAGCGGGCTTAATGGCGCAGATACGCAGTATTTT. The encoded protein is CASSAGGTSGLNGADTQYF. The variable domain in full, with the rest retrieved from reference TRBV5-1 and TRBJ2-3, is KAGVTQTPRYLIKTRGQQVTLSCSPISGHRSVSWYQQTPGQGLQFLFEYFSETQRNKGNFPGRFSGRQFSNSRSEMNVSTLELGDSALYLCASSAGGTSGLNGADTQYFGPGTRLTVL.

This clonotype was counted many times. The J gene is TRBJ2-1, the V gene TRBV2; 7 positions agree with TRBD2. Germline V gives CDR1 SNHLY, CDR2 FYNNEI. Trimming took 6 bases from V and 0 from J; bases not matched to a gene: 5. The CDR3 extends over 15 amino acids. DNA for the CDR3: TGTGCCAGCAGACCGACTAGCTTCTCCTACAATGAGCAGTTCTTC. It codes for CASRPTSFSYNEQFF.

V and J are TRBV20-1 and TRBJ1-3; unclear D gene. The CDR3 runs to 13 residues. Trimming removed 0 bases from V and 4 bases from J, with 7 bases in between. CDR1 is DFQATT and CDR2 is SNEGSKA in the germline V gene (reference sequence). CDR3 region: CSARDPWGNTIYF. The CDR3 DNA sequence: TGCAGTGCTAGAGATCCGTGGGGAAACACCATATATTTT.

This clonotype was observed at least ten times. DNA of the CDR3: TGTGCCAGCAGTTCGGGACAGTCCTACGAGCAGTACTTC. Residues: CASSSGQSYEQYF. The chain is built from TRBV28 and TRBJ2-7; 7 bases map to TRBD1. Germline lookup yields CDR1 MDHEN and CDR2 SYDVKM. This CDR3 has 13 amino acids. J was trimmed by 1 base and V by 4 bases; bases with no gene match: 1.

A few counts support this clonotype. The V gene is TRBV10-3, the J gene TRBJ1-5; D not resolved. This CDR3 comprises 14 residues. CDR1 is ENHRY, CDR2 SYGVKD, per germline. Trimming took off 11 bases at V and 9 bases at J, with 23 bases between the two ends. The CDR3, as DNA: TGTGCCTCCCTAAAGGACTCGCAGGATGGGCCCCAGCATTTT. Its protein is CASLKDSQDGPQHF.

This clonotype occurred a few times. This chain links TRBV27 with TRBJ1-6; D remains ambiguous. CDR1 and CDR2 (germline): MNHEY, SMNVEV (reference sequence). The CDR3 is made up of 16 amino acids. V was cut by 5 bases and J by 7 bases, with 18 bases left in between. Written as DNA, the CDR3 is TGTGCCAGCAGTCCGGGCTCATCAGTGGGAAATTCACCCCTCCACTTT. Its protein product is CASSPGSSVGNSPLHF.

This clonotype has a count of ten or more. This rearrangement joins TRBV12-3 or TRBV12-4 to TRBJ2-1; no clear D gene. The CDR3 covers 13 residues. Trimming stripped 5 bases from V and 7 bases from J, with 12 bases between. This CDR3 is CASSPRWLNEQFF. The CDR3 DNA is TGTGCCAGCAGTCCCCGATGGCTGAATGAGCAGTTCTTC.

This clonotype was picked up many times. J is TRBJ1-1 and V is TRBV18; D remains unclear. The CDR3 is made up of 14 amino acids. V lost 0 bases, J lost 9 bases, and 14 bases lay in between. Germline lookup yields CDR1 KGHSH and CDR2 LQKENI. The CDR3 sequence is CASSPPNDLNQAFF. The CDR3 DNA reads as TGTGCCAGCTCACCACCCAACGACTTAAATCAAGCTTTCTTT. The whole variable domain, remainder taken from reference TRBV18 and TRBJ1-1, is NAGVMQNPRHLVRRRGQEARLRCSPMKGHSHVYWYRQLPEEGLKFMVYLQKENIIDESGMPKERFSAEFPKEGPSILRIQQVVRGDSAAYFCASSPPNDLNQAFFGQGTRLTVV.

There are many counts of this clonotype. This rearrangement joins TRBV7-9 to TRBJ1-5; no reliable D call. CDR3 size: 13 residues. The V end lost 2 bases, the J end lost 4 bases, and 6 bases lay between the germline ends. The germline V gene encodes CDR1 SEHNR and CDR2 FQNEAQ (reference sequence). CDR3 DNA: TGTGCCAGCAGCTTACGGGTGAATCAGCCCCAGCATTTT. This gives the protein CASSLRVNQPQHF. Drawing the rest from reference TRBV7-9 and TRBJ1-5, the complete variable domain is DTGVSQNPRHKITKRGQNVTFRCDPISEHNRLYWYRQTLGQGPEFLTYFQNEAQLEKSRLLSDRFSAERPKGSFSTLEIQRTEQGDSAMYLCASSLRVNQPQHFGDGTRLSIL.

The genes are TRBV14 and TRBJ1-2; D unresolved. Germline V gives CDR1 SGHDN, CDR2 FVKESK. CDR3 length: 13 amino acids. Between the trimmed V and J ends, which lost 4 bases and 6 bases, there was a span of 12 bases. The CDR3 region has the DNA TGTGCCAGCAGCCCCCGGACGGGCGATGGCTACACCTTC. Its protein product is CASSPRTGDGYTF. Full variable domain (rest looked up from reference TRBV14 and TRBJ1-2): EAGVTQFPSHSVIEKGQTVTLRCDPISGHDNLYWYRRVMGKEIKFLLHFVKESKQDESGMPNNRFLAERTGGTYSTLKVQPAELEDSGVYFCASSPRTGDGYTFGSGTRLTVV.

On this clonotype: One junction end disagrees with the germline gene, perhaps due to a read error. The chain employs TRBV3-1 and TRBJ2-7; 9 bases align to TRBD2. Germline CDR1 LGHDT, CDR2 YNNKEL (reference sequence). The CDR3 extends over 15 amino acids. This chain's CDR3 is CASSKGAGGSYEQYF. In DNA form, the CDR3 reads TGCGCCAGCAGCAAAGGAGCGGGAGGTTCCTACGAGCAGTACTTC.

This rearrangement joins TRBV10-3 to TRBJ1-3; the D is unclear. V was cut by 10 bases and J by 2 bases, with 18 bases left in between. The CDR3 spans 15 residues. Germline CDR1 and CDR2: ENHRY and SYGVKD. CDR3 coding DNA: TGTGCCACGAGAGAGTCGGGGTTTACTGGAAACACCATATATTTT. It codes for CATRESGFTGNTIYF.

This clonotype has more than one count but fewer than ten. The V and J genes are TRBV5-1 and TRBJ2-7; D not resolved. Germline V gene data show CDR1 as SGHRS and CDR2 as YFSETQ. V dropped 0 bases and J dropped 4 bases, with 14 bases sitting between them. The CDR3 contains 15 residues. In DNA, the CDR3 is TGCGCCAGCAGCTTGGTGCCAGGCGAGATATACGAGCAGTACTTC. Its protein product is CASSLVPGEIYEQYF. Complete variable domain (other parts from reference TRBV5-1 and TRBJ2-7): KAGVTQTPRYLIKTRGQQVTLSCSPISGHRSVSWYQQTPGQGLQFLFEYFSETQRNKGNFPGRFSGRQFSNSRSEMNVSTLELGDSALYLCASSLVPGEIYEQYFGPGTRLTVT.

This chain joins TRBV19 and TRBJ2-3, with TRBD2 matching over 8 bases. Trimming took 3 bases from V and 5 from J; bases not matched to a gene: 10. Germline V gene sequence: CDR1 LNHDA, CDR2 SQIVND (reference sequence). The CDR3 has 16 residues. Here the CDR3 reads CASSIGKGLVLDTQYF. For the CDR3, the DNA is TGTGCCAGTAGTATCGGGAAGGGACTAGTATTAGATACGCAGTATTTT.

In its sample, this clonotype was seen many times. The CDR3 region has the DNA TGTGCCAGCAGCCAAGACCCGGGACCGACCTATGGCTACACCTTC. Encoded protein: CASSQDPGPTYGYTF. This sequence joins TRBV3-1 and TRBJ1-2; TRBD1 is a possible D gene (5 bases). The CDR3 consists of 15 residues. Germline-derived CDR1 and CDR2 are LGHDT and YNNKEL (reference sequence). V lost 0 bases and J lost 4, with 12 bases in between.

The J gene is TRBJ2-2, the V gene TRBV5-4; weak D call: TRBD2 (6 bases). The V gene's germline CDR1 is SGHNT and CDR2 YYREEE (reference sequence). The CDR3 extends over 16 amino acids. V gave up 4 bases and J gave up 5 bases, with 18 bases separating them. CDR3 amino acids: CASSSPLAGGTGELFF. The CDR3 coding sequence is TGTGCCAGCAGCAGCCCACTAGCAGGAGGAACCGGGGAGCTGTTTTTT.

The J gene is TRBJ2-1, the V gene TRBV29-1; the D call may be TRBD1 or TRBD2 (5 bases each). Trimming shortened V by 3 bases and J by 9 bases, and 9 bases separated the two germline ends. Germline CDR1 SQVTM, CDR2 ANQGSEA. The CDR3 runs 11 residues. The CDR3 is CSVEGDLEQFF. DNA for the CDR3: TGCAGCGTTGAGGGGGATCTTGAGCAGTTCTTC.